This record covers a single T cell receptor (beta chain). The J segment lost 5 bases and the V segment lost 2 bases, leaving 1 base of the junction unmatched. Germline V gene lookup returns CDR1 MNHEY and CDR2 SVGAGI. This CDR3 comprises 13 residues. The data originate from a study of blood T cell repertoires in COVID-19. In the original analysis: Reference gene primers were amplified, and this amplification served to estimate nucleated cell counts. The assay was immunoSEQ multiplex PCR, and TCRdb's table has in-frame clones only and misses some. The DNA gave D and trimming, while V, J and clone size come from that table. The data contain about 150,000 clones, 75% to 80% of them singletons.

The TCR originated in a woman older than 75 with acute or convalescent COVID-19. The sequenced material came from peripheral blood. The chain couples TRBV6-5 to TRBJ1-2; TRBD1 agrees at 8 bases. CDR3 sequence (DNA): TGTGCCAGCAGTTACCGGACAGGGTATGGCTACACCTTC. It encodes CASSYRTGYGYTF.